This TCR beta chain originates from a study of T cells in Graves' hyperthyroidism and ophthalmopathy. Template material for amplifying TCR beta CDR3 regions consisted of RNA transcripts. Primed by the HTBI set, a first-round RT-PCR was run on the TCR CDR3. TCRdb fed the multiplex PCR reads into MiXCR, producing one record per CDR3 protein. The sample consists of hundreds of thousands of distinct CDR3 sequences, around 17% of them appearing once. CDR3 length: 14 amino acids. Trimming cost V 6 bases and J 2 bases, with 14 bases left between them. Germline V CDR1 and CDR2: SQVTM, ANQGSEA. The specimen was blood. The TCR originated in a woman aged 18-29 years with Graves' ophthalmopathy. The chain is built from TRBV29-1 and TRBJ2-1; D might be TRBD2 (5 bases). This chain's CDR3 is CSVSYPGTYNEQFF. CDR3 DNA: TGCAGCGTCTCCTACCCCGGGACCTACAATGAGCAGTTCTTC.